Listed here is a single T cell receptor (beta chain). Tumor or blood genomic DNA was sequenced, with inputs of about 550 ng to 6,004 ng. Clones were read by immunoSEQ multiplex PCR, and TCRdb kept only the in-frame ones, dropping some. The data contain 60,000 to 75,000 clones, about 74% of them singletons. The data derive from a study of T cells in tumors after PD-1 blockade. Background on the study: Some patients also took daily vismodegib 150 mg during anti-PD-1 treatment.

The CDR3 consists of 14 residues. The germline V gene has CDR1 MNHNY and CDR2 SVGAGI (reference sequence). Trimming removed 2 bases from V and 0 bases from J, with 7 bases in between. The chain recombines TRBV6-6 with TRBJ1-2, with no clear D. The source material was PBMCs, sampled after anti-PD-1 treatment. This sequence originates from a human donor with basal cell carcinoma. The CDR3 bases are TGTGCCAGCAGTTACGGGGATACTAACTATGGCTACACCTTC. Its protein is CASSYGDTNYGYTF.